This is a list of T cell receptor beta chains from one sample in a study of cytomegalovirus exposure and HLA in healthy donors. Data came from immunoSEQ multiplex PCR; TCRdb stores just in-frame clones and leaves some out. The table lists some 140,000 clones, over 60% of them singletons, with around 1.2% in the top ten. The sequenced sample consisted of PBMCs. These receptors all come from a male donor in good health and CMV-seropositive. Both conserved end residues are part of each CDR3. A D gene is named only where the DNA matches it firmly. Some rows have no size entry. The others give once, few or many, or a class for an expanded clone.

D: TRBD1
length: 15
size: -
J: TRBJ2-3
V: TRBV2
CDR3: CASSHNTGVADTQYF
DNA: TGTGCCAGCAGTCATAATACAGGGGTTGCAGATACGCAGTATTTT

D: TRBD2
length: 17
size: -
J: TRBJ2-7
V: TRBV28
CDR3: CASNPGLAEWSSYEQYF
DNA: TGTGCCAGCAACCCGGGACTAGCGGAGTGGAGCTCCTACGAGCAGTACTTC

D: -
length: 17
size: few
J: TRBJ1-6
V: TRBV4-1
CDR3: CASSQDGGRVGNSPLHF
DNA: TGCGCCAGCAGCCAAGATGGGGGCAGGGTGGGTAATTCACCCCTCCACTTT

D: -
length: 15
size: -
J: TRBJ2-2
V: TRBV5-1
CDR3: CASSLVTSVSGELFF
DNA: TGCGCCAGCAGCTTGGTGACTAGTGTTTCCGGGGAGCTGTTTTTT

D: TRBD1
length: 16
size: few
J: TRBJ2-3
V: TRBV27
CDR3: CASEQGRTGGTDTQYF
DNA: TGTGCCAGCGAACAAGGCAGGACAGGAGGCACAGATACGCAGTATTTT

D: -
length: 12
size: few
J: TRBJ2-7
V: TRBV28
CDR3: CASLGGIDEQYF
DNA: TGTGCCAGCCTAGGGGGTATAGACGAGCAGTACTTC

D: TRBD1
length: 15
size: few
J: TRBJ2-5
V: TRBV4-1
CDR3: CASSQRNRGAETQYF
DNA: TGCGCCAGCAGCCAGCGAAACAGGGGGGCAGAGACCCAGTACTTC

D: -
length: 17
size: -
J: TRBJ1-6
V: TRBV5-6
CDR3: CASSFRDTSSYNSPLHF
DNA: TGTGCCAGCAGCTTTAGGGACACCAGCTCCTATAATTCACCCCTCCACTTT

D: -
length: 13
size: -
J: TRBJ1-2
V: TRBV4-1
CDR3: CASRAGFTNGYTF
DNA: TGCGCCAGCAGGGCAGGGTTCACTAATGGCTACACCTTC

D: TRBD1
length: 17
size: -
J: TRBJ2-5
V: TRBV9
CDR3: CASSPPGQGVGRETQYF
DNA: TGTGCCAGCAGCCCACCGGGACAGGGTGTCGGTAGAGAGACCCAGTACTTC

D: -
length: 12
size: -
J: TRBJ1-5
V: TRBV28
CDR3: CASSLGGGPQHF
DNA: TGTGCCAGCAGTTTGGGGGGTGGGCCCCAGCATTTT

D: TRBD1
length: 15
size: -
J: TRBJ2-7
V: TRBV5-4
CDR3: CASSPRDRATDEQYF
DNA: TGTGCCAGCAGCCCTAGGGACAGGGCGACCGACGAGCAGTACTTC

D: -
length: 15
size: -
J: TRBJ2-7
V: TRBV5-6
CDR3: CASSLVNSGIYEQYF
DNA: TGTGCCAGCAGCTTGGTTAACTCCGGGATCTACGAGCAGTACTTC

D: TRBD2
length: 15
size: -
J: TRBJ2-1
V: TRBV4-1
CDR3: CASSSTSGADNEQFF
DNA: TGCGCCAGCAGCTCAACTAGCGGGGCCGACAATGAGCAGTTCTTC

D: -
length: 15
size: -
J: TRBJ2-3
V: TRBV28
CDR3: CASSLPPAGPDTQYF
DNA: TGTGCCAGCAGTTTACCCCCGGCAGGGCCAGATACGCAGTATTTT

D: TRBD1
length: 14
size: -
J: TRBJ1-4
V: TRBV30
CDR3: CAWAEGTVNEKLFF
DNA: TGTGCCTGGGCAGAGGGGACAGTTAATGAAAAACTGTTTTTT

D: TRBD2
length: 16
size: -
J: TRBJ2-3
V: TRBV13
CDR3: CASSYERGPSTDTQYF
DNA: TGTGCCAGCAGCTACGAGCGGGGGCCTAGCACAGATACGCAGTATTTT

D: TRBD1
length: 14
size: -
J: TRBJ2-1
V: TRBV7-2
CDR3: CASSLAHRGYEQFF
DNA: TGTGCCAGCAGCTTAGCGCACAGGGGTTATGAGCAGTTCTTC

D: -
length: 12
size: -
J: TRBJ1-6
V: TRBV5-7
CDR3: CASSFPVSPLHF
DNA: TGTGCCAGCAGCTTCCCAGTGTCACCCCTCCACTTT

D: -
length: 13
size: -
J: TRBJ1-1
V: TRBV7-2
CDR3: CASSFDTDTEAFF
DNA: TGTGCCAGCAGCTTCGACACCGACACTGAAGCTTTCTTT

D: -
length: 16
size: -
J: TRBJ1-6
V: TRBV7-9
CDR3: CASSFRLSTVDSPLHF
DNA: TGTGCCAGCAGCTTTAGACTTTCCACCGTGGATTCACCCCTCCACTTT

D: -
length: 14
size: -
J: TRBJ2-7
V: TRBV19
CDR3: CASSISGHTYEQYF
DNA: TGTGCCAGTAGTATATCTGGGCACACCTACGAGCAGTACTTC

D: TRBD1
length: 14
size: -
J: TRBJ1-5
V: TRBV19
CDR3: CASSIWTGNQPQHF
DNA: TGTGCCAGTAGTATATGGACAGGGAATCAGCCCCAGCATTTT

D: TRBD2
length: 14
size: -
J: TRBJ2-1
V: TRBV19
CDR3: CASRTSISYNEQFF
DNA: TGTGCCAGTAGGACTAGCATCTCCTACAATGAGCAGTTCTTC

D: TRBD2
length: 15
size: -
J: TRBJ2-5
V: TRBV7-9
CDR3: CASSLNSGGIETQYF
DNA: TGTGCCAGCAGCTTAAATAGCGGGGGGATAGAGACCCAGTACTTC

D: TRBD2
length: 13
size: -
J: TRBJ2-7
V: TRBV7-3
CDR3: CASSLMGGVEQYF
DNA: TGTGCCAGCAGCTTAATGGGAGGGGTCGAGCAGTACTTC

D: -
length: 14
size: -
J: TRBJ1-2
V: TRBV6-5
CDR3: CASSYPGRGYGYTF
DNA: TGTGCCAGCAGTTACCCAGGGCGGGGCTATGGCTACACCTTC

D: TRBD2
length: 15
size: -
J: TRBJ2-1
V: TRBV6-5
CDR3: CASSYLAGGYNEQFF
DNA: TGTGCCAGCAGTTATTTAGCGGGAGGGTACAATGAGCAGTTCTTC

D: TRBD2
length: 15
size: -
J: TRBJ2-3
V: TRBV28
CDR3: CASTTLAEGTDTQYF
DNA: TGTGCCAGCACCACACTAGCGGAAGGCACAGATACGCAGTATTTT

D: TRBD2
length: 14
size: few
J: TRBJ2-1
V: TRBV4-1
CDR3: CASSHTSGNREQFF
DNA: TGCGCCAGCAGCCACACTAGCGGGAATAGGGAGCAGTTCTTC

D: TRBD2
length: 16
size: -
J: TRBJ2-1
V: TRBV18
CDR3: CASSPPFLAGGGEQFF
DNA: TGTGCCAGCTCACCACCCTTTCTAGCGGGAGGGGGTGAGCAGTTCTTC

D: -
length: 13
size: -
J: TRBJ2-5
V: TRBV7-7
CDR3: CASSPDYEETQYF
DNA: TGTGCTAGCAGCCCGGACTATGAAGAGACCCAGTACTTC

D: -
length: 15
size: few
J: TRBJ2-7
V: TRBV2
CDR3: CASSEGQSGYYEQYF
DNA: TGTGCCAGCAGTGAAGGGCAGAGCGGGTACTACGAGCAGTACTTC

D: TRBD2
length: 16
size: -
J: TRBJ2-5
V: TRBV27
CDR3: CASSLEAGGPGETQYF
DNA: TGTGCCAGCAGTTTGGAGGCGGGAGGGCCGGGGGAGACCCAGTACTTC

D: TRBD2
length: 16
size: once
J: TRBJ2-2
V: TRBV30
CDR3: CAWRSGTSGSTGELFF
DNA: TGTGCCTGGAGATCCGGGACTAGCGGGAGTACCGGGGAGCTGTTTTTT

D: -
length: 15
size: few
J: TRBJ1-1
V: TRBV2
CDR3: CASSDRTGFKPEAFF
DNA: TGTGCCAGCAGTGATCGAACGGGTTTTAAGCCTGAAGCTTTCTTT

D: -
length: 19
size: once
J: TRBJ2-7
V: TRBV2
CDR3: CASGSEFGRNRVQIGEQYF
DNA: TGTGCCAGCGGATCAGAGTTTGGTAGGAACAGGGTGCAAATCGGCGAGCAGTACTTC

D: -
length: 13
size: -
J: TRBJ1-1
V: TRBV7-3
CDR3: CASSLNGDTEAFF
DNA: TGTGCCAGCAGCTTAAACGGAGACACTGAAGCTTTCTTT

D: TRBD1
length: 18
size: -
J: TRBJ1-2
V: TRBV5-1
CDR3: CASSTDLAWTGIGRGYTF
DNA: TGCGCCAGCAGCACGGACCTTGCCTGGACAGGGATTGGTCGTGGCTACACCTTC

D: -
length: 11
size: once
J: TRBJ1-1
V: TRBV7-7
CDR3: CAITRGTEAFF
DNA: TGTGCGATCACCCGGGGGACTGAAGCTTTCTTT

D: TRBD1
length: 15
size: -
J: TRBJ2-7
V: TRBV28
CDR3: CASSLWTGGTYEQYF
DNA: TGTGCCAGCAGCCTATGGACAGGGGGCACCTACGAGCAGTACTTC

D: TRBD2
length: 14
size: -
J: TRBJ2-7
V: TRBV29-1
CDR3: CSVEVGSGIGEQYF
DNA: TGCAGCGTTGAAGTTGGTAGCGGGATCGGCGAGCAGTACTTC

D: TRBD2
length: 14
size: -
J: TRBJ2-7
V: TRBV27
CDR3: CASSLSLLAYEQYF
DNA: TGTGCCAGCAGTTTATCCCTACTAGCGTACGAGCAGTACTTC

D: TRBD1
length: 15
size: -
J: TRBJ2-7
V: TRBV6-6
CDR3: CASSPRQGAAYEQYF
DNA: TGTGCCAGCAGTCCCCGACAGGGGGCGGCTTACGAGCAGTACTTC

D: -
length: 12
size: -
J: TRBJ2-7
V: TRBV7-2
CDR3: CASRRDSYEQYF
DNA: TGTGCCAGCAGGCGGGACAGCTACGAGCAGTACTTC

D: -
length: 16
size: -
J: TRBJ1-5
V: TRBV5-1
CDR3: CASSPEIQGFHQPQHF
DNA: TGCGCCAGCAGCCCAGAAATTCAGGGGTTCCATCAGCCCCAGCATTTT

D: TRBD1
length: 19
size: few
J: TRBJ1-6
V: TRBV4-2
CDR3: CASSQEDRAAFSYNSPLHF
DNA: TGTGCCAGCAGCCAAGAGGACAGGGCGGCTTTCTCCTATAATTCACCCCTCCACTTT

D: -
length: 15
size: once
J: TRBJ2-1
V: TRBV5-6
CDR3: CASSSGQTIYNEQFF
DNA: TGTGCCAGCAGCTCAGGACAGACCATCTACAATGAGCAGTTCTTC

D: TRBD2
length: 15
size: -
J: TRBJ2-1
V: TRBV25-1
CDR3: CASRKSGSSYNEQFF
DNA: TGTGCCAGCAGAAAGAGCGGGAGCTCCTACAATGAGCAGTTCTTC

D: -
length: 16
size: -
J: TRBJ2-2
V: TRBV7-9
CDR3: CASSLADISNTGELFF
DNA: TGTGCCAGCAGCTTAGCAGACATATCGAACACCGGGGAGCTGTTTTTT

D: TRBD1
length: 14
size: -
J: TRBJ1-2
V: TRBV2
CDR3: CASSGDRGVFGYTF
DNA: TGTGCCAGCAGTGGGGACAGGGGAGTTTTTGGCTACACCTTC

D: -
length: 11
size: -
J: TRBJ2-7
V: TRBV29-1
CDR3: CSAKGGREQYF
DNA: TGCAGCGCGAAAGGGGGTAGGGAGCAGTACTTC

D: -
length: 13
size: few
J: TRBJ2-3
V: TRBV2
CDR3: CASMTRSTDTQYF
DNA: TGTGCCAGCATGACAAGGAGCACAGATACGCAGTATTTT

D: TRBD2
length: 16
size: -
J: TRBJ2-5
V: TRBV5-1
CDR3: CASSHRLAGVPETQYF
DNA: TGCGCCAGCAGCCACCGACTAGCGGGAGTTCCAGAGACCCAGTACTTC

D: -
length: 17
size: -
J: TRBJ1-5
V: TRBV13
CDR3: CASSLGRIGGGNQPQHF
DNA: TGTGCCAGCAGCTTAGGAAGGATAGGGGGGGGCAATCAGCCCCAGCATTTT

D: TRBD2
length: 15
size: -
J: TRBJ2-2
V: TRBV11-2
CDR3: CASTPQVGGPGELFF
DNA: TGTGCCAGCACCCCCCAAGTGGGAGGGCCCGGGGAGCTGTTTTTT

D: TRBD1
length: 16
size: -
J: TRBJ1-1
V: TRBV19
CDR3: CATTGTAFTPTTEAFF
DNA: TGTGCCACCACCGGGACAGCCTTTACCCCGACCACTGAAGCTTTCTTT

D: -
length: 16
size: -
J: TRBJ2-1
V: TRBV5-4
CDR3: CASSFGVPSSYNEQFF
DNA: TGTGCCAGCAGCTTCGGGGTCCCAAGCTCCTACAATGAGCAGTTCTTC

D: -
length: 18
size: -
J: TRBJ2-2
V: TRBV4-2
CDR3: CASSQDEGQGGNTGELFF
DNA: TGTGCCAGCAGCCAAGATGAGGGCCAGGGGGGTAACACCGGGGAGCTGTTTTTT

D: TRBD2
length: 14
size: once
J: TRBJ2-1
V: TRBV19
CDR3: CASSISAGFNEQFF
DNA: TGTGCCAGTAGCATCTCAGCGGGATTCAATGAGCAGTTCTTC